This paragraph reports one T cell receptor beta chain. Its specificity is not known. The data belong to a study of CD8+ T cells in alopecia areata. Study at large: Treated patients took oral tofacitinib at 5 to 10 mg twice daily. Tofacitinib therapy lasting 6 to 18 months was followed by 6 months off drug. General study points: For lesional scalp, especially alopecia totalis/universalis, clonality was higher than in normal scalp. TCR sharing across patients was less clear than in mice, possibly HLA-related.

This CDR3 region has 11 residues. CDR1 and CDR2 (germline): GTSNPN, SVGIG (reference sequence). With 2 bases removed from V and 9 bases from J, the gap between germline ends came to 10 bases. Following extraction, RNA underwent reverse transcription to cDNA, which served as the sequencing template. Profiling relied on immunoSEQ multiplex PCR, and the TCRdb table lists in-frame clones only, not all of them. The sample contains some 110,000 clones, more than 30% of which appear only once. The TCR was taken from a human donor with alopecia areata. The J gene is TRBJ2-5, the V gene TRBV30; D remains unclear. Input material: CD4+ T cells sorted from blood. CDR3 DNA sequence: TGTGCCTGGAGTTTGTTCGGTCCCCAGTACTTC. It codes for CAWSLFGPQYF.